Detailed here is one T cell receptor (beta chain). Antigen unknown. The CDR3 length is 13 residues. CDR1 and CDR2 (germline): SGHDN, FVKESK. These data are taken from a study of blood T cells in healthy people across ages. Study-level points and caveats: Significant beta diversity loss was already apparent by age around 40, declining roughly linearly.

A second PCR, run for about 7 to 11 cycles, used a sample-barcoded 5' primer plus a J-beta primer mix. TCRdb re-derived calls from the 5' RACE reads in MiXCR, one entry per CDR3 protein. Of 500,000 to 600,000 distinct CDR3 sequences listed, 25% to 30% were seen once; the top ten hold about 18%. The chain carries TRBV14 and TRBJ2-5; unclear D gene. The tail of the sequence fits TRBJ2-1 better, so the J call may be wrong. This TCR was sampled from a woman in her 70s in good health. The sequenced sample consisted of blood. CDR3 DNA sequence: TGTGCCAGCAGCCAAGCCCCGCAAGGTGAGCAGTTCTTC. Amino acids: CASSQAPQGEQFF.